This T cell receptor beta chain emerged from a study of breast tumors, draining lymph nodes, adjacent tissues. Samples came from axillary lymph nodes draining the breast cancer. The length of the CDR3 is 12 residues. CDR1 SGHDT and CDR2 YYEEEE come from the germline V gene. V shed 1 base and J shed 8 bases, with 9 bases lying between them. Many counts were recorded for this clonotype. The antigen is unknown. TCRdb used MiXCR to reprocess the multiplex PCR reads, holding one entry per CDR3 protein. The sample yields more than 85,000 distinct CDR3 sequences, 21% seen once. Notes on the study in general: Luminal-like breast cancer showed significantly higher tumor–nontumor repertoire similarity than basal-like. Most tumor T cells seemingly derive from lymph node, then expand in tumor. Tumor T cell lymph node origin was a supported hypothesis, not proven. Compared with lymph nodes, tumors were less diverse; compared with nontumor tissue, more.

The specimen was axillary lymph node tissue. The gene calls are TRBV5-6 and TRBJ1-2; D may be TRBD1 (5 bases). The receptor was derived from a female donor with breast cancer. Some clones in this sample may be carry-over from other donors' samples. CDR3 DNA: TGTGCCAGCAGCTTGCTCGGGGACGGCTACACCTTC. Translating it yields CASSLLGDGYTF.